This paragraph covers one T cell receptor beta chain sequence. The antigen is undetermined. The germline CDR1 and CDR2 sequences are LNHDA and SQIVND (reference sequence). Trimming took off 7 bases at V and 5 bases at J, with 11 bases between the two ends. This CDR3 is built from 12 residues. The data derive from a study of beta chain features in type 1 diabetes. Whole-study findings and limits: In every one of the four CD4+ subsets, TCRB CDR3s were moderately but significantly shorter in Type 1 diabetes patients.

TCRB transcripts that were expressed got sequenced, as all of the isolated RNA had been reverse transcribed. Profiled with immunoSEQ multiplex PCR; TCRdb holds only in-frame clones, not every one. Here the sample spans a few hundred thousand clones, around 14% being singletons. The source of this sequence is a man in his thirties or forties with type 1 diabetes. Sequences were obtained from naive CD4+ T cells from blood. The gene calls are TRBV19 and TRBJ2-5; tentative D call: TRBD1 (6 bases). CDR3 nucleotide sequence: TGTGCCAGTAACGCGAGGGGGGAGACCCAGTACTTC. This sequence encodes CASNARGETQYF.